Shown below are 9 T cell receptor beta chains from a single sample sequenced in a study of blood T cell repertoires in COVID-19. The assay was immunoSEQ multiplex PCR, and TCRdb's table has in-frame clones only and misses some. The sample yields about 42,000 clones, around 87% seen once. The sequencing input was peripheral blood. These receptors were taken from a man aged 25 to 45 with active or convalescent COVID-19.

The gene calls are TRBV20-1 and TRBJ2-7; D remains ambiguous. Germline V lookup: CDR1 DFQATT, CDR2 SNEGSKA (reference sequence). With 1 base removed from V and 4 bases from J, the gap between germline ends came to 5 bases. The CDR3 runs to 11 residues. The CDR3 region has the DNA TGCAGTGCTAGAGGAGAATACGAGCAGTACTTC. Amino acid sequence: CSARGEYEQYF.

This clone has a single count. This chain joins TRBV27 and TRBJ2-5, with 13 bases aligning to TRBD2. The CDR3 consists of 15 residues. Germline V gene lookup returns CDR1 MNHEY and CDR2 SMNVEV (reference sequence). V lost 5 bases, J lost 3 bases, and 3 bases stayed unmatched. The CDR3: CASSPGLAGEETQYF. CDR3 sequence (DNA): TGTGCCAGCAGTCCAGGACTAGCGGGGGAAGAGACCCAGTACTTC.

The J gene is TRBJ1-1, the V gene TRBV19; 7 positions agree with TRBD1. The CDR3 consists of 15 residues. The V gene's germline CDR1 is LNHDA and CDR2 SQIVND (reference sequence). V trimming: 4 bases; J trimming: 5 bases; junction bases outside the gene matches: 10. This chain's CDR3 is CASSTRQGMGTEAFF. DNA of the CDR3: TGTGCCAGTAGTACCCGACAGGGCATGGGGACTGAAGCTTTCTTT.

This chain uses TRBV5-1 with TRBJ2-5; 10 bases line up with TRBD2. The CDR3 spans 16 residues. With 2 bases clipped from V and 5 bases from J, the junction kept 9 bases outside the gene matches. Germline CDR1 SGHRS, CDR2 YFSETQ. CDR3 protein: CASSLGSGGAIETQYF. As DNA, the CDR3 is TGCGCCAGCAGCTTAGGCAGCGGGGGGGCCATTGAGACCCAGTACTTC.

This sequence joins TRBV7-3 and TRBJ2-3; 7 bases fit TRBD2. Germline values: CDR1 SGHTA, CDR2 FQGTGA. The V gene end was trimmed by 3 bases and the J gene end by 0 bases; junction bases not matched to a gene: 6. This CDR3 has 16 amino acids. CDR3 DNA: TGTGCCAGCAGCTTGATTGGCGGGGGTAGCACAGATACGCAGTATTTT. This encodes CASSLIGGGSTDTQYF.

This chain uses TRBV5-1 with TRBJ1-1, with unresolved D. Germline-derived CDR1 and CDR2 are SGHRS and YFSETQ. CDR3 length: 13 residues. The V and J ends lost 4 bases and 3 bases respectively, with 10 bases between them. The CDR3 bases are TGCGCCAGCAGCCTAGCAGCGGACACTGAAGCTTTCTTT. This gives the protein CASSLAADTEAFF. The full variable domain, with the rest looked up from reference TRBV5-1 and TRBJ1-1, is KAGVTQTPRYLIKTRGQQVTLSCSPISGHRSVSWYQQTPGQGLQFLFEYFSETQRNKGNFPGRFSGRQFSNSRSEMNVSTLELGDSALYLCASSLAADTEAFFGQGTRLTVV.

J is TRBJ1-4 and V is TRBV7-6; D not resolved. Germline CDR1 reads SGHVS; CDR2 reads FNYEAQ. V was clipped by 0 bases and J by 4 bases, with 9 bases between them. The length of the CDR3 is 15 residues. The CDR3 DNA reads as TGTGCCAGCAGCTTAGCGGGGAGCCGTAATGAAAAACTGTTTTTT. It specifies CASSLAGSRNEKLFF.

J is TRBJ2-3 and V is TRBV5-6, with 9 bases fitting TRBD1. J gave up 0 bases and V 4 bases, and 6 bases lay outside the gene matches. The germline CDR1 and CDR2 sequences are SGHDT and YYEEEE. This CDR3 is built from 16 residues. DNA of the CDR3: TGTGCCAGCAGCGCCGGGACAGGGTTAAGCACAGATACGCAGTATTTT. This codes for CASSAGTGLSTDTQYF.

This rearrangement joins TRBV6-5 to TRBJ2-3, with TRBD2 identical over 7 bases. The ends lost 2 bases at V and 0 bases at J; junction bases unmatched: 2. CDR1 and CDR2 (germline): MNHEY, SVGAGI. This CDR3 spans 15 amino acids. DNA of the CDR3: TGTGCCAGCAGTTACGGGACTACTAGCACAGATACGCAGTATTTT. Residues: CASSYGTTSTDTQYF.